The 5 T cell receptor beta chains in this list originate from one sample, sequenced in a study of shared clonotypes between healthy human individuals (TCRdb year 2020). The library relied on the immunoSEQ multiplex PCR assay. TCRdb re-hosts the immuneACCESS table, in-frame sequences only. Its copies lack some clones; in the studies checked, an unresolved V gene accounts for under half of them, and the cause for the rest is not known. This sample lists about 640,000 clones; about three quarters were detected once. About 1.7% of the sample goes to the ten largest clones. Input material: memory CD4+ T cells sorted from blood. The sample's cell subset or site, from its label and the paper: CD45RA-negative fraction. These TCRs come from a woman aged 25 to 45 in good health.

This chain links TRBV5-6 with TRBJ2-3; TRBD1 agrees at 8 bases. CDR1 and CDR2 (germline): SGHDT, YYEEEE. CDR3 size: 13 residues. Trimming cost V 4 bases and J 6 bases; bases outside gene matches: 4. CDR3 bases: TGTGCCAGCAGCCGGCAGGGGGCGGATACGCAGTATTTT. Encoded protein: CASSRQGADTQYF.

The chain combines TRBV28 with TRBJ2-7, with 9 bases fitting TRBD2. The CDR3 runs to 13 residues. CDR1 is MDHEN, CDR2 SYDVKM, per germline. With V trimmed by 8 bases and J by 5 bases, 7 bases remained unmatched. The CDR3 spells CASGAGGIHEQYF. CDR3 DNA: TGTGCCAGCGGAGCGGGAGGAATCCACGAGCAGTACTTC.

This clone appeared a single time. The chain couples TRBV23-1 to TRBJ2-7; D possibly matches TRBD1 or TRBD2 (5 bases each). TRBV23-1 is an open reading frame, and its role is uncertain. V lost 3 bases and J 0 bases, leaving 15 bases between the germline ends. The CDR3 length is 16 residues. The CDR3 region has the DNA TGCGCCAGCAGTCACCTCCGGGACCTCCCCTCCTACGAGCAGTACTTC. It specifies CASSHLRDLPSYEQYF.

The chain uses TRBV7-2 and TRBJ2-7; TRBD1 is a possible D gene (5 bases). The CDR3 runs 15 residues. With 2 bases removed from V and 5 bases from J, the gap between germline ends came to 16 bases. Per the germline V gene, CDR1 is SGHTA and CDR2 is FQGNSA. CDR3 loop: CASSLWTTVPHEQYF. In DNA form, the CDR3 reads TGTGCCAGCAGCTTATGGACAACCGTCCCCCACGAGCAGTACTTC. Combining the CDR3 with reference TRBV7-2 and TRBJ2-7 gives the whole variable domain GAGVSQSPSNKVTEKGKDVELRCDPISGHTALYWYRQSLGQGLEFLIYFQGNSAPDKSGLPSDRFSAERTGGSVSTLTIQRTQQEDSAVYLCASSLWTTVPHEQYFGPGTRLTVT.

This clone was found once. This chain connects TRBV5-1 to TRBJ2-7, with D unclear. V was clipped by 1 base and J by 2 bases, with 10 bases between them. CDR1 SGHRS and CDR2 YFSETQ come from the germline V gene. The CDR3 length is 14 residues. The CDR3: CASSLNSGAYEQYF. In DNA, the CDR3 is TGCGCCAGCAGCTTGAACAGTGGTGCCTACGAGCAGTACTTC.